This is a list of T cell receptor beta chains from one sample in a study of blood T cell repertoires in COVID-19. Sequencing was performed with immunoSEQ multiplex PCR; in TCRdb, only in-frame clones are kept and a portion is missing. This sample carries around 180,000 clones, around three quarters of them seen once, and the ten largest clones take 15% to 20%. Sequencing was carried out using peripheral blood. All receptors come from a man aged 55 to 69 with active or convalescent COVID-19. Both conserved end residues are part of each CDR3. The D gene is left open where the match is weak. The listing skips clone size in some rows; elsewhere it reads once, few, many or a size class.

DNA | CDR3 | V | D | size | J
TGTGCCAGCAGTTACAAGCGGGAGGGCCGTGAGACCCAGTACTTC | CASSYKREGRETQYF | TRBV6-2/TRBV6-3 | TRBD2 | - | TRBJ2-5
TGTGCCAGCAGGGACAGGACTGTGTTTGTAGATACGCAGTATTTT | CASRDRTVFVDTQYF | TRBV27 | TRBD1 | once | TRBJ2-3
TGTGCCATCCCAGAGGGGGCGCGGGACAGGCCCTACAATGAGCAGTTCTTC | CAIPEGARDRPYNEQFF | TRBV10-3 | TRBD1 | - | TRBJ2-1
TGTGCCAGCAGCCTTGGGACAGGGACTGGCGAGCAGTACTTC | CASSLGTGTGEQYF | TRBV27 | TRBD1 | - | TRBJ2-7
TGTGCCAGCAGGGGCGGGACAGTTGACTATGGCTACACCTTC | CASRGGTVDYGYTF | TRBV28 | TRBD1 | - | TRBJ1-2
TGTGCCAGTAGTTCTCGGACTAGCGGGAGGACTATCAATGAGCAGTTCTTC | CASSSRTSGRTINEQFF | TRBV19 | TRBD2 | - | TRBJ2-1
TGTGCCAGTAGTAATTTAGACAGGGATTATGAAAAACTGTTTTTT | CASSNLDRDYEKLFF | TRBV19 | TRBD1 | - | TRBJ1-4
TGTGCCAGCACAAAGGAGCACCCACTTGGGGCTTTCTTT | CASTKEHPLGAFF | TRBV25-1 | - | - | TRBJ1-1
TGTGCCTGGAGGGCACAGGGGCCACGAGAAAATAATTCACCCCTCCACTTT | CAWRAQGPRENNSPLHF | TRBV30 | TRBD1 | - | TRBJ1-6
TGTGCCAGCAGAGTGGGACTATACAATGAGCAGTTCTTC | CASRVGLYNEQFF | TRBV2 | TRBD2 | - | TRBJ2-1
TGTGCCAGCAGCTTGCAATCCGGCGGAGGACAGCTCTATGGCTACACCTTC | CASSLQSGGGQLYGYTF | TRBV5-4 | - | once | TRBJ1-2
TGTGCCAGCTCACCAAGTATCGCTAGCGGGAGTGGGAGCACAGATACGCAGTATTTT | CASSPSIASGSGSTDTQYF | TRBV18 | TRBD2 | - | TRBJ2-3
TGTGCCAGCAGCTTGTTAGGGCAGGGGCCCTACGAGCAGTACTTC | CASSLLGQGPYEQYF | TRBV5-6 | - | - | TRBJ2-7
TGTGCCAGCAGCCAAGAGGCAGGGGGCGGAAATTCACCCCTCCACTTT | CASSQEAGGGNSPLHF | TRBV3-1/TRBV3-2 | TRBD1 | - | TRBJ1-6
TGCGCCAGCAGCTTGAACTCCGCGGAGGAGACCCAGTACTTC | CASSLNSAEETQYF | TRBV5-1 | - | - | TRBJ2-5
TGTGCCAGCTGTCCTTGGAGGGAAATGTGTGGCTACACCTTC | CASCPWREMCGYTF | TRBV27 | - | many | TRBJ1-2
TGTGCCAGCAGCTTCTCTAGCGGGGAGACCCAGTACTTC | CASSFSSGETQYF | TRBV5-6 | TRBD2 | - | TRBJ2-5
TGTGCCAGCACCTTCGGACTAGCGGGGCGGATGAGGGACGAGCAGTACTTC | CASTFGLAGRMRDEQYF | TRBV28 | TRBD2 | - | TRBJ2-7
TGCGCCAGCAGCCTCTCCGAGGGCACAGATACGCAGTATTTT | CASSLSEGTDTQYF | TRBV5-1 | - | few | TRBJ2-3
TGTGCCAGTAGTATCACGGGCACAGATACGCAGTATTTT | CASSITGTDTQYF | TRBV19 | - | - | TRBJ2-3
TGTGCCAGCAGCCTTACGCCGGGACTAGCGGGACGATTAGAGACCCAGTACTTC | CASSLTPGLAGRLETQYF | TRBV7-9 | TRBD2 | - | TRBJ2-5
TGTGCCAGCAAAAGACAGGGCATAGGGTATGGCTACACCTTC | CASKRQGIGYGYTF | TRBV2 | TRBD1 | - | TRBJ1-2
TGCGCCAGCAGCTCGCCCCTGGGACTAGCGGGAGTCGAGCAGTACTTC | CASSSPLGLAGVEQYF | TRBV5-1 | TRBD2 | - | TRBJ2-7
TGTGCCAGCAGTCTGCCCGCAGGGGGCGGGAGTCTCGCTTTCTTT | CASSLPAGGGSLAFF | TRBV28 | TRBD1 | - | TRBJ1-1
TGTGCCAGCAGCCAAGATCTGGCGCGGGAGATTCAGTACTTC | CASSQDLAREIQYF | TRBV3-1/TRBV3-2 | TRBD2 | - | TRBJ2-4
TGTGCCAGCAGCTTAGTGGGACAGGGATGGTCCTACGAGCAGTACTTC | CASSLVGQGWSYEQYF | TRBV5-5 | TRBD1 | - | TRBJ2-7
TGTGCCTGGGGGGGGCAGGGGGACTACGAGCAGTACTTC | CAWGGQGDYEQYF | TRBV30 | - | few | TRBJ2-7
TGTGCCAGCAGTGAAGCCGTCCGTGAGCCTGATCTGGGCTTTTTT | CASSEAVREPDLGFF | TRBV6-1 | - | once | TRBJ1-3
TGTGCCAGCAGCTTAAACAGGGGTCACCAGCCCCAGCATTTT | CASSLNRGHQPQHF | TRBV7-2 | TRBD1 | - | TRBJ1-5
TGTGCCAGCAGTCCCCTCGGAGTGCAGCCCCAGCATTTT | CASSPLGVQPQHF | TRBV28 | - | few | TRBJ1-5
TGTGCCAGCAGCCGGACTAGCGGCTACAATGAGCAGTTCTTC | CASSRTSGYNEQFF | TRBV7-3 | TRBD2 | once | TRBJ2-1
TGTGCCAGCAGTCCTCCCGCGGGGGCCTACACCATATATTTT | CASSPPAGAYTIYF | TRBV2 | - | once | TRBJ1-3
TGCGCCAGCAGCCAAGTAAGATTAACGGAGACCACAGATACGCAGTATTTT | CASSQVRLTETTDTQYF | TRBV4-3 | - | - | TRBJ2-3
TGTGCCAGCAGCCCAGGGGTGGGAGATACGCAGTATTTT | CASSPGVGDTQYF | TRBV9 | - | - | TRBJ2-3
TGCGCCAGCAGCTTGGGACAGGGGCCACAAGAGACCCAGTACTTC | CASSLGQGPQETQYF | TRBV4-1 | TRBD1 | - | TRBJ2-5
TGTGCCAGCAGCACCGGGGGGACGCAAGAGACCCAGTACTTC | CASSTGGTQETQYF | TRBV5-4 | TRBD2 | - | TRBJ2-5